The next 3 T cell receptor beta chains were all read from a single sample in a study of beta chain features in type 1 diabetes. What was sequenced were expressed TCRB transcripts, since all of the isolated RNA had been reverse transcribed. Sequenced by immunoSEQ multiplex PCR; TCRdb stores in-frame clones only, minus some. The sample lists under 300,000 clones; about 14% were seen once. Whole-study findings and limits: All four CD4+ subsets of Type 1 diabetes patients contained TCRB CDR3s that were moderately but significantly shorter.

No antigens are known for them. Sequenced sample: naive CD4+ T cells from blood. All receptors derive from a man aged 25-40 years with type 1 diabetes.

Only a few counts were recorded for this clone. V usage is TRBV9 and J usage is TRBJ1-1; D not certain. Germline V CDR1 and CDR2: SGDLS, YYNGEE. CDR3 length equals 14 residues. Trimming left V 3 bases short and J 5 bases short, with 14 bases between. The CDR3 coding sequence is TGTGCCAGCAGCGCATCGACCGACTGGACTGAAGCTTTCTTT. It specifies CASSASTDWTEAFF. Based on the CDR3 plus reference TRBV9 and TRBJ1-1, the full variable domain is DSGVTQTPKHLITATGQRVTLRCSPRSGDLSVYWYQQSLDQGLQFLIQYYNGEERAKGNILERFSAQQFPDLHSELNLSSLELGDSALYFCASSASTDWTEAFFGQGTRLTVV.

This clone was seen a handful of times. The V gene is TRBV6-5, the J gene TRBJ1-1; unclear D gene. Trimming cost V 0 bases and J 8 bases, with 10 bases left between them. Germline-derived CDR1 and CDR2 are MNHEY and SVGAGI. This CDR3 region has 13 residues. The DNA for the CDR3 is TGTGCCAGCAGTTACTCGATTAACCAGGAAGCTTTCTTT. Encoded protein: CASSYSINQEAFF.

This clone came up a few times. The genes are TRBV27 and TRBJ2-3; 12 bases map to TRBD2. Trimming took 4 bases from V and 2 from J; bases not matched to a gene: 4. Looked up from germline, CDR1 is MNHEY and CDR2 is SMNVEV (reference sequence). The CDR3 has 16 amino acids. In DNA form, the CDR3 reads TGTGCCAGCAGTTCCCGACTAGCGGGGGCCACAGATACGCAGTATTTT. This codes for CASSSRLAGATDTQYF.